Listed here are 25 T cell receptor beta chains from one sample, sequenced in a study of long-term antiretroviral therapy in people with HIV. At survey level, the immunoSEQ assay was run in its v3.0 version. Profiled with immunoSEQ multiplex PCR; TCRdb holds only in-frame clones, not every one. The sample consists of approximately 18,000 clones, about 89% of them appearing once. The material was unsorted PBMCs, obtained 0.6 years after starting antiretroviral therapy. All receptors come from a woman between 35 and 50 years old with HIV.

This clone was recorded only once. V gene TRBV30 combines with J gene TRBJ1-6; 8 positions match TRBD1. Germline V gene data show CDR1 as GTSNPN and CDR2 as SVGIG (reference sequence). The CDR3 runs to 17 residues. The CDR3 spells CARQGKGSSSYNSPLHF. In DNA form, the CDR3 reads TGTGCGAGACAGGGGAAAGGGTCAAGCTCCTATAATTCACCCCTCCACTTT.

This chain links TRBV28 with TRBJ1-5; TRBD1 aligns across 11 bases. J gave up 2 bases and V 8 bases, and 11 bases lay outside the gene matches. Germline V gene sequence: CDR1 MDHEN, CDR2 SYDVKM. The CDR3 loop spans 17 amino acids. DNA for the CDR3: TGTGCCAGCGCGTCTGGACAGGGGGCGTCGGGCAATCAGCCCCAGCATTTT. This sequence encodes CASASGQGASGNQPQHF.

The chain is built from TRBV6-5 and TRBJ2-5, with D maybe TRBD1 (6 bases). Deletions cut 11 bases from V and 4 bases from J, with 14 bases between. Germline-derived CDR1 and CDR2 are MNHEY and SVGAGI. The length of the CDR3 is 12 residues. The CDR3 sequence is CAATDRRETQYF. CDR3 nucleotide sequence: TGTGCCGCAACCGACAGGAGAGAGACCCAGTACTTC.

The chain joins TRBV5-6 to TRBJ2-3; 13 nucleotides match TRBD2. Germline CDR1 SGHDT, CDR2 YYEEEE. The CDR3 spans 16 residues. V gave up 5 bases and J gave up 3 bases; unmatched junction bases: 6. The CDR3 reads CASSQGLAGITDTQYF. CDR3 bases: TGTGCCAGCAGTCAGGGACTAGCGGGGATTACAGATACGCAGTATTTT. The whole variable domain, filled in from reference TRBV5-6 and TRBJ2-3, reads DAGVTQSPTHLIKTRGQQVTLRCSPKSGHDTVSWYQQALGQGPQFIFQYYEEEERQRGNFPDRFSGHQFPNYSSELNVNALLLGDSALYLCASSQGLAGITDTQYFGPGTRLTVL.

This chain links TRBV2 with TRBJ1-1; 7 nucleotides align to TRBD1. The CDR3 spans 15 residues. After removal of 10 bases from V and 1 base from J, the junction contained 12 bases not matched to a gene. CDR1 SNHLY and CDR2 FYNNEI come from the germline V gene. The CDR3 sequence: CAIRQRQGWNTEAFF. The CDR3 DNA sequence: TGTGCCATCAGACAAAGACAGGGTTGGAACACTGAAGCTTTCTTT.

This chain joins TRBV5-6 and TRBJ2-2; D tentatively reads TRBD1 or TRBD2 (5 bases each). Trimming removed 0 bases at V and 0 bases at J, with 12 bases between. Germline CDR1 reads SGHDT; CDR2 reads YYEEEE. The CDR3 spans 17 residues. CDR3: CASSLVGRGANTGELFF. The CDR3, as DNA: TGTGCCAGCAGCTTGGTCGGCCGGGGCGCGAACACCGGGGAGCTGTTTTTT.

The rearrangement uses TRBV29-1 and TRBJ1-1; TRBD1 might be the D (5 bases). The V end was cut by 7 bases, the J end by 0 bases, with 12 bases between. The CDR3 loop spans 13 amino acids. Germline CDR1 SQVTM, CDR2 ANQGSEA. The CDR3 sequence is CSAAGAMNTEAFF. The CDR3 DNA follows: TGCAGCGCCGCTGGGGCAATGAACACTGAAGCTTTCTTT.

The chain is built from TRBV5-6 and TRBJ2-7; D is perhaps TRBD1 (5 bases). Germline CDR1 is SGHDT and CDR2 is YYEEEE. The CDR3 runs 18 residues. Trimming stripped 0 bases from V and 7 bases from J, with 26 bases between. CDR3 in DNA: TGTGCCAGCAGCTTGGAGATCTCCGTAGGACACCCGGTGGGGGAGCAGTACTTC. This sequence encodes CASSLEISVGHPVGEQYF.

J is TRBJ1-4 and V is TRBV7-9; 8 positions match TRBD1. V lost 5 bases to trimming and J lost 7 bases; unmatched junction nucleotides: 9. Germline CDR1 reads SEHNR; CDR2 reads FQNEAQ (reference sequence). The CDR3 sequence is 15 residues long. DNA of the CDR3: TGTGCCAGCAGCGGGACAGGCGGGCTCAGTGAAAAACTGTTTTTT. Its translation: CASSGTGGLSEKLFF.

The chain couples TRBV10-3 to TRBJ1-2; the D gene is possibly TRBD1 (5 bases). This CDR3 has 13 amino acids. Germline V gene sequence: CDR1 ENHRY, CDR2 SYGVKD. The ends were cut back, 4 bases at V and 8 bases at J, with 14 bases in the middle. CDR3: CAISGSGSGGYTF. In nucleotides, the CDR3 is TGTGCCATCAGTGGATCAGGGTCGGGGGGCTACACCTTC.

CDR3 sequence (DNA): TGCGCCAGCAGCGAGCCCTCCTCTGGAAACACCATATATTTT. This sequence encodes CASSEPSSGNTIYF. V usage is TRBV5-1 and J usage is TRBJ1-3, with D unresolved. Germline V lookup: CDR1 SGHRS, CDR2 YFSETQ. The CDR3 contains 14 residues. V was pared by 4 bases and J by 0 bases, with 8 bases between. The complete variable domain, with remaining parts taken from reference TRBV5-1 and TRBJ1-3, reads KAGVTQTPRYLIKTRGQQVTLSCSPISGHRSVSWYQQTPGQGLQFLFEYFSETQRNKGNFPGRFSGRQFSNSRSEMNVSTLELGDSALYLCASSEPSSGNTIYFGEGSWLTVV.

The rearrangement joins TRBV13 to TRBJ2-1, with a tentative D call TRBD2 (7 bases). CDR1 is PRHDT, CDR2 FYEKMQ, per germline (reference sequence). The CDR3 spans 14 residues. V was pared by 5 bases and J by 7 bases, with 15 bases between. CDR3 amino acids: CASSPAGAPNEQFF. In DNA form, the CDR3 reads TGTGCCAGCAGCCCGGCGGGGGCGCCAAATGAGCAGTTCTTC.

The V call is TRBV6-5, the J call TRBJ2-2, with D tentatively TRBD1 or TRBD2 (6 bases each). Between the trimmed V and J ends, which lost 10 bases and 4 bases, there was a span of 16 bases. Germline CDR1 reads MNHEY; CDR2 reads SVGAGI. This CDR3 has 14 amino acids. Written as DNA, the CDR3 is TGTGCCACCTCACGGGGGCCAACCACCGGGGAGCTGTTTTTT. It encodes CATSRGPTTGELFF.

The chain combines TRBV4-3 with TRBJ1-2, with D possibly being TRBD1 (5 bases). V was shortened by 1 base and J by 8 bases, with 14 bases between the two germline ends. Germline CDR1 reads LGHNA; CDR2 reads YSLEER. The CDR3 loop spans 14 amino acids. For the CDR3, the DNA is TGCGCCAGCAGCCAAGGCAGGGACCCGCGGGGCTACACCTTC. It codes for CASSQGRDPRGYTF.

CDR3 region: CASSLEPGQSYEQYF. The CDR3 DNA sequence: TGTGCCAGCAGCTTAGAACCGGGACAGTCCTACGAGCAGTACTTC. The chain employs TRBV7-2 and TRBJ2-7; 7 positions agree with TRBD1. Germline values: CDR1 SGHTA, CDR2 FQGNSA. Trimming at V came to 1 base and at J to 1 base, leaving 4 bases not matched to a gene. The CDR3 is 15 residues long.

The chain couples TRBV7-2 to TRBJ2-7; TRBD1 agrees at 7 bases. CDR1 and CDR2 (germline): SGHTA, FQGNSA. V lost 3 bases, J lost 4 bases, and 12 bases stayed unmatched. The CDR3 runs 16 residues. In nucleotides, the CDR3 is TGTGCCAGCAGCTTCCGCGACAGGGTTACGGTTTACGAGCAGTACTTC. Protein: CASSFRDRVTVYEQYF.

The chain links TRBV5-1 to TRBJ2-1, with TRBD2 matching over 8 bases. Germline CDR1 SGHRS, CDR2 YFSETQ. J gave up 1 base and V 4 bases, and 4 bases lay outside the gene matches. This CDR3 is 15 amino acids long. CDR3 protein: CASSPLAESYNEQFF. DNA for the CDR3: TGCGCCAGCAGCCCACTAGCGGAGTCCTACAATGAGCAGTTCTTC.

J is TRBJ1-1 and V is TRBV7-2; a possible D gene is TRBD1 (6 bases). The V end was cut by 5 bases, the J end by 1 base, with 11 bases between. The germline V gene encodes CDR1 SGHTA and CDR2 FQGNSA. The CDR3 has 14 residues. The CDR3 DNA reads as TGTGCCAGCAGCGCGCGACAGGAGAACACTGAAGCTTTCTTT. Translating gives CASSARQENTEAFF.

The CDR3 region is CASKTGDTGELFF. The CDR3, as DNA: TGTGCCAGCAAGACAGGGGATACTGGGGAGCTGTTTTTT. This chain links TRBV25-1 with TRBJ2-2, with 8 bases that match TRBD1. Germline loops: CDR1 MGHDK, CDR2 SYGVNS. V lost 7 bases to trimming and J lost 8 bases; unmatched junction nucleotides: 6. CDR3 length: 13 residues.

This chain joins TRBV19 and TRBJ1-4; D remains unclear. The V end lost 4 bases, the J end lost 0 bases, and 12 bases lay between the germline ends. Germline lookup yields CDR1 LNHDA and CDR2 SQIVND (reference sequence). The CDR3 has 16 residues. CDR3 in amino acids: CASSTYERATNEKLFF. CDR3 nucleotide sequence: TGTGCCAGTAGTACCTACGAACGTGCAACTAATGAAAAACTGTTTTTT. Together with reference TRBV19 and TRBJ1-4, the CDR3 gives the full variable domain: DGGITQSPKYLFRKEGQNVTLSCEQNLNHDAMYWYRQDPGQGLRLIYYSQIVNDFQKGDIAEGYSVSREKKESFPLTVTSAQKNPTAFYLCASSTYERATNEKLFFGSGTQLSVL.

V usage is TRBV7-2 and J usage is TRBJ2-3; perhaps TRBD1 as D (6 bases). The CDR3 length is 15 residues. With 5 bases removed from V and 1 base from J, the gap between germline ends came to 13 bases. The germline V gene has CDR1 SGHTA and CDR2 FQGNSA. The CDR3 DNA follows: TGTGCCAGCAGCCTAAGTAGGACAGGCACAGATACGCAGTATTTT. This sequence encodes CASSLSRTGTDTQYF.

The chain uses TRBV7-2 and TRBJ2-3; tentative D call: TRBD1 (6 bases). Germline assignment: CDR1 SGHTA and CDR2 FQGNSA. Trimming left V 5 bases short and J 1 base short, with 16 bases between. This CDR3 is built from 16 residues. Here the CDR3 DNA reads TGTGCCAGCAGCCTGAACAGGGCGTTCGGCACAGATACGCAGTATTTT. Amino acids: CASSLNRAFGTDTQYF.

The rearrangement joins TRBV11-3 to TRBJ2-2; maybe TRBD2 (6 bases). V was shortened by 3 bases and J by 5 bases, with 10 bases between the two germline ends. Germline V gene data show CDR1 as SGHNT and CDR2 as YENEEA. The CDR3 loop spans 14 amino acids. CDR3 sequence reads: CASSFSGVTGELFF. The CDR3 bases are TGTGCCAGCAGCTTTTCGGGGGTGACCGGGGAGCTGTTTTTT. Complete variable domain (other parts from reference TRBV11-3 and TRBJ2-2): EAGVVQSPRYKIIEKKQPVAFWCNPISGHNTLYWYLQNLGQGPELLIRYENEEAVDDSQLPKDRFSAERLKGVDSTLKIQPAELGDSAVYLCASSFSGVTGELFFGEGSRLTVL.

This clone was counted only a few times. The V and J genes are TRBV5-1 and TRBJ1-6; D ambiguous. Between the trimmed V and J ends, which lost 1 base and 0 bases, there was a span of 8 bases. CDR1 and CDR2 from the germline V gene are SGHRS and YFSETQ. This CDR3 has 16 amino acids. CDR3: CASSLSQISYNSPLHF. CDR3 nucleotide sequence: TGCGCCAGCAGCTTGAGCCAGATCTCCTATAATTCACCCCTCCACTTT. The full variable domain, rest sourced from reference TRBV5-1 and TRBJ1-6, is KAGVTQTPRYLIKTRGQQVTLSCSPISGHRSVSWYQQTPGQGLQFLFEYFSETQRNKGNFPGRFSGRQFSNSRSEMNVSTLELGDSALYLCASSLSQISYNSPLHFGNGTRLTVT.

The chain recombines TRBV4-3 with TRBJ2-5; TRBD1 agrees at 7 bases. J lost 5 bases, V lost 2 bases, and 11 bases had no gene match. There are 16 residues in the CDR3. Germline CDR1 and CDR2: LGHNA and YSLEER. In nucleotides, the CDR3 is TGCGCCAGCAGCCAAACCTTACAGGGGCGTCGGGAGACCCAGTACTTC. Residues: CASSQTLQGRRETQYF.